The 5 T cell receptor beta chains below come from one sample, sequenced in a study of blood T cell repertoires in COVID-19. TCRdb's table, derived via immunoSEQ multiplex PCR, lists solely in-frame clones and lacks some. The data hold roughly 190,000 clones, with approximately 90% observed a single time. Material: peripheral blood. These receptors were collected from a human donor in a cohort sampled during active COVID-19.

The chain links TRBV21-1 to TRBJ2-1; the tabulated D call, TRBD2, remains unverified against the DNA. TRBV21-1 is a documented pseudogene. This CDR3 has 13 residues. Here the CDR3 reads CASSKALAHRQFF. In DNA, the CDR3 is TGTGCCAGCAGCAAAGCGCTAGCCCATCGGCAGTTCTTC.

The CDR3 sequence is CASSLYRSSYNEQFF. The CDR3 DNA follows: TGTGCCAGCAGCTTGTACAGGAGCTCCTACAATGAGCAGTTCTTC. This chain uses TRBV5-6 with TRBJ2-1; tentative D call: TRBD1 (5 bases). The CDR3 consists of 15 residues. The germline gives CDR1 SGHDT, CDR2 YYEEEE. V was shortened by 1 base and J by 0 bases, with 8 bases between the two germline ends.

V is TRBV25-1 and J is TRBJ2-1; a weak D match, TRBD1 (6 bases). Germline V lookup: CDR1 MGHDK, CDR2 SYGVNS. The CDR3 length is 15 residues. The V gene lost 5 bases and the J gene lost 7 bases, with 18 bases spanning the gap. The CDR3 loop is CASSRDPGHINEQFF. The CDR3 coding sequence is TGTGCCAGCAGTCGGGACCCGGGACACATAAATGAGCAGTTCTTC.

The V and J genes are TRBV5-1 and TRBJ1-4; 8 nucleotides agree with TRBD1. The CDR3 is 14 amino acids. After removal of 4 bases from V and 7 bases from J, the junction contained 6 bases not matched to a gene. Germline CDR1 reads SGHRS; CDR2 reads YFSETQ. CDR3 in amino acids: CASSLGTGSEKLFF. The DNA for the CDR3 is TGCGCCAGCAGCCTCGGGACAGGTAGTGAAAAACTGTTTTTT. The variable domain in full, completed from reference TRBV5-1 and TRBJ1-4, reads KAGVTQTPRYLIKTRGQQVTLSCSPISGHRSVSWYQQTPGQGLQFLFEYFSETQRNKGNFPGRFSGRQFSNSRSEMNVSTLELGDSALYLCASSLGTGSEKLFFGSGTQLSVL.

The rearrangement links TRBV30 to TRBJ2-2; 9 bases are shared with TRBD1. This CDR3 is built from 14 residues. Germline lookup yields CDR1 GTSNPN and CDR2 SVGIG (reference sequence). The ends lost 7 bases at V and 1 base at J; junction bases unmatched: 4. This CDR3 is CAYGGQGNTGELFF. For the CDR3, the DNA is TGTGCCTACGGGGGACAGGGGAACACCGGGGAGCTGTTTTTT.